The 27 T cell receptor beta chains presented below share a single source sample, sequenced in a study of cytotoxic CD8 clonotypes in ibrutinib-treated CLL. Sequencing used immunoSEQ multiplex PCR; TCRdb keeps in-frame clones, though not all of them. The sample carries almost 250,000 clones, 70% recorded once. The material sequenced was PBMCs, taken after 24 months of ibrutinib treatment. The receptors shown here come from a human donor with chronic lymphocytic leukemia.

In the case of this clone: Within the sample, other DNA sequences also encode this same CDR3. The gene calls are TRBV27 and TRBJ1-4; the D gene is possibly TRBD1 (6 bases). The CDR3 totals 15 residues. V was trimmed by 4 bases and J by 5 bases, leaving 14 bases between them. Germline V gene lookup returns CDR1 MNHEY and CDR2 SMNVEV (reference sequence). CDR3 region: CASSWGGRPNEKLFF. For the CDR3, the DNA is TGTGCCAGCAGTTGGGGGGGCCGACCCAATGAAAAACTGTTTTTT.

CDR3 nucleotide sequence: TGTGCCTGGAGGGACAGGACAACAGCCAAAAACATTCAGTACTTC. Translation: CAWRDRTTAKNIQYF. The gene calls are TRBV30 and TRBJ2-4; TRBD1 aligns across 7 bases. This CDR3 has 15 residues. CDR1 GTSNPN and CDR2 SVGIG come from the germline V gene (reference sequence). V shed 3 bases and J 0 bases; nucleotides not matched to a gene: 5. The entire variable domain, with the rest obtained from reference TRBV30 and TRBJ2-4, is as follows: SQTIHQWPATLVQPVGSPLSLECTVEGTSNPNLYWYRQAAGRGLQLLFYSVGIGQISSEVPQNLSASRPQDRQFILSSKKLLLSDSGFYLCAWRDRTTAKNIQYFGAGTRLSVL.

The chain links TRBV30 to TRBJ1-1, with TRBD1 matching 8 bases. The CDR3 extends over 14 amino acids. In germline, CDR1 is GTSNPN, CDR2 SVGIG (reference sequence). V lost 2 bases and J lost 4; bases outside the gene matches: 6. The CDR3 region is CAWSNTGGSTEAFF. Written as DNA, the CDR3 is TGTGCCTGGAGTAATACAGGGGGTAGCACTGAAGCTTTCTTT.

This clone was recorded once. The chain uses TRBV9 and TRBJ2-2, with D tentatively TRBD1 (6 bases). The CDR3 loop spans 15 amino acids. Deletions cut 4 bases from V and 0 bases from J, with 10 bases between. Germline V gives CDR1 SGDLS, CDR2 YYNGEE. DNA for the CDR3: TGTGCCAGCAGCCCCGGGACACCGAACACCGGGGAGCTGTTTTTT. Translation gives CASSPGTPNTGELFF. The whole variable domain, remainder taken from reference TRBV9 and TRBJ2-2, is DSGVTQTPKHLITATGQRVTLRCSPRSGDLSVYWYQQSLDQGLQFLIQYYNGEERAKGNILERFSAQQFPDLHSELNLSSLELGDSALYFCASSPGTPNTGELFFGEGSRLTVL.

This clone has only one observation. DNA for the CDR3: TGTGCCAGCAGCTTGGCCATGGGACCTGCAACTAATGAAAAACTGTTTTTT. It specifies CASSLAMGPATNEKLFF. This chain joins TRBV5-8 and TRBJ1-4, with D tentatively TRBD1 (5 bases). Germline V CDR1 and CDR2: SGHTS, YDEGEE. This CDR3 comprises 17 residues. V was clipped by 0 bases and J by 0 bases, with 12 bases between them.

This clone was detected a few times. CDR3 region: CASSFGRESDEQFF. CDR3 bases: TGCGCCAGCAGCTTTGGGCGGGAGAGCGATGAGCAGTTCTTC. The V gene is TRBV5-1, the J gene TRBJ2-1; 7 bases map to TRBD2. The V gene end was trimmed by 2 bases and the J gene end by 8 bases; junction bases not matched to a gene: 7. Per the germline V gene, CDR1 is SGHRS and CDR2 is YFSETQ. The CDR3 covers 14 residues.

J is TRBJ1-1 and V is TRBV7-9; D not resolved. Trimming removed 4 bases from V and 7 bases from J, with 7 bases in between. This CDR3 is built from 11 residues. The germline CDR1 and CDR2 sequences are SEHNR and FQNEAQ (reference sequence). DNA of the CDR3: TGTGCCAGCAGCTCCCAGATTGAAGCTTTCTTT. It yields the protein CASSSQIEAFF.

The genes are TRBV19 and TRBJ2-5; TRBD1 might be the D (6 bases). Germline lookup yields CDR1 LNHDA and CDR2 SQIVND (reference sequence). V was cut by 7 bases and J by 2 bases, with 17 bases left in between. The CDR3 totals 15 residues. In nucleotides, the CDR3 is TGTGCCAGTACCCCCGGACAGCTTGAACAAGAGACCCAGTACTTC. Protein product: CASTPGQLEQETQYF.

CDR3: CASSLPPSGVYNEQFF. The CDR3 DNA reads TGTGCCAGTAGTCTTCCTCCTAGCGGGGTATACAATGAGCAGTTCTTC. The chain recombines TRBV19 with TRBJ2-1, with 9 bases aligning to TRBD2. The CDR3 loop spans 16 amino acids. Per germline, CDR1 LNHDA and CDR2 SQIVND (reference sequence). Unmatched junction bases numbered 9, after V lost 5 bases and J lost 4 bases.

A few counts support this clone. This chain joins TRBV19 and TRBJ1-1, with D tentatively TRBD1 (6 bases). Germline V lookup: CDR1 LNHDA, CDR2 SQIVND (reference sequence). V lost 6 bases and J lost 3, with 14 bases in between. This CDR3 is built from 14 residues. Here the CDR3 reads CASSWTVPDTEAFF. In DNA form, the CDR3 reads TGTGCCAGTAGCTGGACAGTACCTGACACTGAAGCTTTCTTT.

The V gene is TRBV10-3, the J gene TRBJ2-1, with TRBD1 as a possible D gene (6 bases). CDR3 length equals 11 residues. In germline, CDR1 is ENHRY, CDR2 SYGVKD. V was pared by 10 bases and J by 8 bases, with 12 bases between. Written as DNA, the CDR3 is TGTGCCACGACACCAGGGGATGAGCAGTTCTTC. It codes for CATTPGDEQFF.

V and J are TRBV11-2 and TRBJ2-5; D unclear. Per germline, CDR1 SGHAT and CDR2 FQNNGV. CDR3 size: 12 residues. V gave up 6 bases and J gave up 1 base, with 6 bases separating them. The CDR3, as DNA: TGTGCCAGCAGGGGGTCCCAAGAGACCCAGTACTTC. This sequence encodes CASRGSQETQYF.

As regards this clone: The junction does not match germline at one end; this may be a read error. The rearrangement joins TRBV7-7 to TRBJ2-1; D remains ambiguous. From germline, CDR1 is SSHAT and CDR2 FNYEAQ (reference sequence). The CDR3 contains 13 residues. CDR3 DNA sequence: TGTGCTAGCAGCCCCGGTAGCAACAATGAGCAGTTCTTC. Protein product: CASSPGSNNEQFF.

J is TRBJ2-7 and V is TRBV11-3, with D possibly TRBD2 on 6 matching bases. V lost 1 base, J lost 6 bases, and 10 bases lay in between. The CDR3 runs to 13 residues. The germline V gene encodes CDR1 SGHNT and CDR2 YENEEA. The CDR3 region has the DNA TGTGCCAGCAGCTTAGTGGCGGGATTCGAGCAGTACTTC. Translation gives CASSLVAGFEQYF.

CDR3 amino acids: CASSFQAYEQYF. DNA of the CDR3: TGTGCCAGCAGTTTTCAGGCCTACGAGCAGTACTTC. J is TRBJ2-7 and V is TRBV28; D gene uncertain. Per the germline V gene, CDR1 is MDHEN and CDR2 is SYDVKM. The CDR3 covers 12 residues. Trimming cost V 3 bases and J 2 bases, with 5 bases left between them.

The CDR3 nucleotides are TGTGCCAGCAGCGTAGACGCAGAGCAGTACTTC. It yields the protein CASSVDAEQYF. This chain links TRBV9 with TRBJ2-7, with no clear D. With 0 bases removed from V and 7 bases from J, the gap between germline ends came to 5 bases. The CDR3 sequence is 11 residues long. Germline V lookup: CDR1 SGDLS, CDR2 YYNGEE.

The J gene is TRBJ2-7, the V gene TRBV29-1, with a weak D call TRBD1 (5 bases). Trimming left V 7 bases short and J 3 bases short, with 16 bases between. The CDR3 is 13 amino acids. Per the germline V gene, CDR1 is SQVTM and CDR2 is ANQGSEA. Here the CDR3 DNA reads TGCAGCGCCGTACCCCAGGGATTCTACGAGCAGTACTTC. It is translated as CSAVPQGFYEQYF.

The rearrangement joins TRBV23-1 to TRBJ1-5; TRBD1 matches at 7 bases. TRBV23-1 is given ORF status, its function remaining uncertain. CDR3 length: 12 amino acids. J was trimmed by 9 bases and V by 7 bases; bases with no gene match: 6. The CDR3 region has the DNA TGCGCCAGCAAGCAGGGGGTAGGGCCCCAGCATTTT. It codes for CASKQGVGPQHF.

The chain is built from TRBV7-9 and TRBJ2-7; D is ambiguous. V was shortened by 2 bases and J by 3 bases, with 14 bases between the two germline ends. This CDR3 is built from 15 residues. The germline CDR1 and CDR2 sequences are SEHNR and FQNEAQ (reference sequence). This CDR3 reads CASSLIPTRDYEQYF. The CDR3 coding sequence is TGTGCCAGCAGCTTAATCCCGACAAGAGACTACGAGCAGTACTTC.

The V gene is TRBV19, the J gene TRBJ2-2; 9 positions match TRBD1. The CDR3 extends over 17 amino acids. Trimming cost V 2 bases and J 6 bases; bases outside gene matches: 10. Germline CDR1 reads LNHDA; CDR2 reads SQIVND (reference sequence). CDR3 sequence (DNA): TGTGCCAGTAGTATACTACCGGGACAGGGATGGGCCGGGGAGCTGTTTTTT. It translates to CASSILPGQGWAGELFF.

CDR3 residues: CASSQEGTGNQPQHF. Written as DNA, the CDR3 is TGCGCCAGCAGCCAAGAAGGGACAGGGAATCAGCCCCAGCATTTT. This chain links TRBV4-3 with TRBJ1-5, with 9 nucleotides matching TRBD1. J gave up 4 bases and V 0 bases, and 1 base lay outside the gene matches. This CDR3 contains 15 residues. CDR1 is LGHNA, CDR2 YSLEER, per germline.

This chain links TRBV19 with TRBJ1-1, with unresolved D. Germline values: CDR1 LNHDA, CDR2 SQIVND (reference sequence). The CDR3 runs 14 residues. Trimming pared 3 bases from V and 0 bases from J, leaving 8 bases between. The CDR3 loop is CASSILPVNTEAFF. CDR3 bases: TGTGCCAGTAGTATTCTGCCAGTGAACACTGAAGCTTTCTTT.

The chain uses TRBV6-5 and TRBJ2-3, with TRBD2 as a possible D gene (7 bases). The CDR3 has 16 amino acids. Germline V gene lookup returns CDR1 MNHEY and CDR2 SVGAGI. V lost 0 bases and J lost 5, with 15 bases in between. The CDR3 coding sequence is TGTGCCAGCAGTTACTCCGGATTCGGGGGGCAAGATACGCAGTATTTT. It yields the protein CASSYSGFGGQDTQYF.

The chain is built from TRBV2 and TRBJ1-5; D gene unclear. The germline gives CDR1 SNHLY, CDR2 FYNNEI. The CDR3 runs 14 residues. With 6 bases removed from V and 9 bases from J, the gap between germline ends came to 18 bases. The CDR3, as DNA: TGTGCCAGCAGGGGCCGCGCGGGGTTGGGGCCCCAGCATTTT. Translating it yields CASRGRAGLGPQHF. Full variable domain (missing parts from reference TRBV2 and TRBJ1-5): EPEVTQTPSHQVTQMGQEVILRCVPISNHLYFYWYRQILGQKVEFLVSFYNNEISEKSEIFDDQFSVERPDGSNFTLKIRSTKLEDSAMYFCASRGRAGLGPQHFGDGTRLSIL.

J is TRBJ1-5 and V is TRBV27; 7 bases map to TRBD1. Germline trimming cut 5 bases from V and 7 bases from J; bases unmatched to any gene: 11. CDR3 length: 15 residues. Germline assignment: CDR1 MNHEY and CDR2 SMNVEV (reference sequence). CDR3 coding DNA: TGTGCCAGCAGTCGGGAGGGGGCCGAGGGACAGCCCCAGCATTTT. It codes for CASSREGAEGQPQHF.

The V and J genes are TRBV2 and TRBJ1-2, with 9 nucleotides matching TRBD1. After removal of 6 bases from V and 6 bases from J, the junction contained 5 bases not matched to a gene. The germline gives CDR1 SNHLY, CDR2 FYNNEI. CDR3 length equals 13 residues. CDR3 DNA: TGTGCCAGCAGCAACAGGGGGCTGAATGGCTACACCTTC. As protein: CASSNRGLNGYTF.

This chain links TRBV27 with TRBJ1-5; D not certain. V was pared by 5 bases and J by 0 bases, with 8 bases between. Germline V gene data show CDR1 as MNHEY and CDR2 as SMNVEV (reference sequence). The CDR3 length is 14 residues. CDR3 sequence (DNA): TGTGCCAGCAGTCACACTCATAGCAATCAGCCCCAGCATTTT. Translated, it gives CASSHTHSNQPQHF.